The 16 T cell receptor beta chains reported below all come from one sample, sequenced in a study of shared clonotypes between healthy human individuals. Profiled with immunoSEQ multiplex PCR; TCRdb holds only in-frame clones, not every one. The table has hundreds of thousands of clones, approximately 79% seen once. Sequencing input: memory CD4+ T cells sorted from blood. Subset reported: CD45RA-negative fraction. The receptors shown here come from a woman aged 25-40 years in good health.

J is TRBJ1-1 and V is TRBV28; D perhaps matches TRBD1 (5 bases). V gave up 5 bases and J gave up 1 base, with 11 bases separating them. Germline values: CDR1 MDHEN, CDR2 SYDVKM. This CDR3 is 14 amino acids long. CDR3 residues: CASSPGPKNTEAFF. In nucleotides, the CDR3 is TGTGCCAGCAGTCCGGGACCTAAGAACACTGAAGCTTTCTTT.

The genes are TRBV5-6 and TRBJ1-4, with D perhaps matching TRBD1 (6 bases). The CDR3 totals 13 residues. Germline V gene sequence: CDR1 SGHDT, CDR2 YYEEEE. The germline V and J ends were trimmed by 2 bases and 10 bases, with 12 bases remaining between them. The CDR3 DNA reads TGTGCCAGCAGCTTCCGGTTGGACAGAAAACTGTTTTTT. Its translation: CASSFRLDRKLFF.

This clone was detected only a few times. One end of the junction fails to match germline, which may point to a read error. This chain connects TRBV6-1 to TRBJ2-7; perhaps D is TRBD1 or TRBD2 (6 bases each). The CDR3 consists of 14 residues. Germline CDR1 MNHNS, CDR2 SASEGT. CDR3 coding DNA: TGTGCCAGCAATGAACGGGGGCCGAATTACGAGCAGTACTTC. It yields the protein CASNERGPNYEQYF.

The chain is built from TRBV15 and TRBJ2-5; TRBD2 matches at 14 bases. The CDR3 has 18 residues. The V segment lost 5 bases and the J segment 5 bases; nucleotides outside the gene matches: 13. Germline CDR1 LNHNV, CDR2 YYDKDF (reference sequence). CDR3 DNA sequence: TGTGCCACCAGCTCGATAGGGACTAGCGGGAGTTCGTGGGAGACCCAGTACTTC. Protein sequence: CATSSIGTSGSSWETQYF.

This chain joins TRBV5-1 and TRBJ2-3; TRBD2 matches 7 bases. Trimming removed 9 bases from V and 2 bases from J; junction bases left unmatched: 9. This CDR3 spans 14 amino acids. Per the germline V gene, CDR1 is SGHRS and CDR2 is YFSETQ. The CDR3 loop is CATGPSGDTDTQYF. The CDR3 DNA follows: TGCGCCACAGGACCTAGCGGAGACACAGATACGCAGTATTTT. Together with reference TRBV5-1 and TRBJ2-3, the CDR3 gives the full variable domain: KAGVTQTPRYLIKTRGQQVTLSCSPISGHRSVSWYQQTPGQGLQFLFEYFSETQRNKGNFPGRFSGRQFSNSRSEMNVSTLELGDSALYLCATGPSGDTDTQYFGPGTRLTVL.

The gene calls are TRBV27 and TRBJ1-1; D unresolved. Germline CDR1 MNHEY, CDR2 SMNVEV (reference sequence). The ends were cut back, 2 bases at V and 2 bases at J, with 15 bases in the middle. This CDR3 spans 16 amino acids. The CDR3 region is CASSLPNRGTNTEAFF. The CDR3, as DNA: TGTGCCAGCAGTTTACCTAACAGAGGAACTAACACTGAAGCTTTCTTT.

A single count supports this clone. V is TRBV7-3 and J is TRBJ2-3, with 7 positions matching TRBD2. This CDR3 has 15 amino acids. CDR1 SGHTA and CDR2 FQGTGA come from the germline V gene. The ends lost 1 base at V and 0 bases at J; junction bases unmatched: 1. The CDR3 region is CASSLIAGSTDTQYF. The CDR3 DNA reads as TGTGCCAGCAGCTTAATAGCGGGCAGCACAGATACGCAGTATTTT.

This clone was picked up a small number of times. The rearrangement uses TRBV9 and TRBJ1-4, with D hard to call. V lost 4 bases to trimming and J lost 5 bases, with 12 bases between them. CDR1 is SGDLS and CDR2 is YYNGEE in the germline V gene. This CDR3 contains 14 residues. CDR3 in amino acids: CASSPQLGNEKLFF. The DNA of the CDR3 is TGTGCCAGCAGCCCCCAGCTCGGGAATGAAAAACTGTTTTTT.

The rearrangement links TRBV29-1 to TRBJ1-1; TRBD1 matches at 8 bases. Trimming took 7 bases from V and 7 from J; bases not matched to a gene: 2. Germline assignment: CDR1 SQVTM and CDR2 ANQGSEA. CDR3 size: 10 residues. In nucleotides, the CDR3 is TGCAGCGCCGGACAGGGTGAAGCTTTCTTT. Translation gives CSAGQGEAFF.

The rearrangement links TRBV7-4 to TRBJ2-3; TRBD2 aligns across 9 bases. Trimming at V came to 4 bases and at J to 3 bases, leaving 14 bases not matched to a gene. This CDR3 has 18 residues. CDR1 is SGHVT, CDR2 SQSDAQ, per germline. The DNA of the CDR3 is TGTGCCAGCAGCTCACATTGGTCGGGCGGGAGGGTGACAGATACGCAGTATTTT. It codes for CASSSHWSGGRVTDTQYF.

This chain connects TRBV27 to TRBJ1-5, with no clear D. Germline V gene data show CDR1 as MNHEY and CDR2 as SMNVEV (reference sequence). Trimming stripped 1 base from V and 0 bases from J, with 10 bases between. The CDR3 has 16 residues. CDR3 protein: CASSLWPVGSNQPQHF. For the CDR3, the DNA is TGTGCCAGCAGTTTATGGCCGGTTGGTAGCAATCAGCCCCAGCATTTT.

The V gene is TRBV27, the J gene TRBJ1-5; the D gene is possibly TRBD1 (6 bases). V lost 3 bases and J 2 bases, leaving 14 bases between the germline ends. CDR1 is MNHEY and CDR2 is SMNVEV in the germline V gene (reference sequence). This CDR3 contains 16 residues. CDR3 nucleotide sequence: TGTGCCAGCAGTTTGGGGGGGGCCTTGGGCAATCAGCCCCAGCATTTT. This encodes CASSLGGALGNQPQHF.

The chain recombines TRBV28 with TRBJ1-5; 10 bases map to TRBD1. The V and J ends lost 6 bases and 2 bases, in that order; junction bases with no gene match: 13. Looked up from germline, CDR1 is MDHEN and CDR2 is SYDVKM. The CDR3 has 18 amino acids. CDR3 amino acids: CASSVRDRGRWGNQPQHF. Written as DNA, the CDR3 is TGTGCCAGCAGCGTCCGGGACAGGGGTCGTTGGGGCAATCAGCCCCAGCATTTT.

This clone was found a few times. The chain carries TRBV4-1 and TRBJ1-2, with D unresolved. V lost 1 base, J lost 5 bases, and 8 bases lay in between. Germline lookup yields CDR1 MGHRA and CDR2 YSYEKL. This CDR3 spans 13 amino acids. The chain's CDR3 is CASSQVEGYGYTF. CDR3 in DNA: TGCGCCAGCAGCCAAGTCGAGGGATATGGCTACACCTTC.

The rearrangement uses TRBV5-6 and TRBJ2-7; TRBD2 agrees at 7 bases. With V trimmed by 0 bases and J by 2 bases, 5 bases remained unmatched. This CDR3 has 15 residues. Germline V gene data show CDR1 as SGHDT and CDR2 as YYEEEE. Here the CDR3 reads CASSLGAGTPYEQYF. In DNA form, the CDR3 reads TGTGCCAGCAGCTTGGGAGCGGGGACCCCCTACGAGCAGTACTTC.

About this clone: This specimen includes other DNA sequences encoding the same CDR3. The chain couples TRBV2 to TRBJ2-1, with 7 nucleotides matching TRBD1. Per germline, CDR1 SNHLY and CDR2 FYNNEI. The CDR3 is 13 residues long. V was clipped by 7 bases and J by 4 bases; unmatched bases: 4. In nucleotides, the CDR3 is TGTGCCAGCATGGGACAGAGTTACAATGAGCAGTTCTTC. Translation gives CASMGQSYNEQFF.